The TCR beta chain described here comes from a study of blood T cell repertoires in COVID-19. For the study at large: Samples of COVID-19 (acute and convalescent) were obtained from the United States, Italy and Spain. The analysed material was cDNA or gDNA that came from T cells, B-cell-depleted T cells, or PBMCs.

V lost 3 bases and J lost 1, with 4 bases in between. This CDR3 contains 12 residues. In the original analysis: Estimation of nucleated cell counts was performed using reference gene primer amplification. Using immunoSEQ multiplex PCR, the repertoire was profiled, and TCRdb retains in-frame clones only, with some absent. V and J calls and clone size are as listed in that table; D and trimming were resolved from the DNA. Of about 97,000 clones in the sample, around 87% were seen once. The chain employs TRBV12-3 or TRBV12-4 and TRBJ2-7; no clear D. This clonotype was sampled from a human donor in a cohort sampled during active COVID-19. The source material was peripheral blood. Here the CDR3 DNA reads TGTGCCAGCAGTTTGAGGTCCTACGAGCAGTACTTC. Amino acid sequence: CASSLRSYEQYF.